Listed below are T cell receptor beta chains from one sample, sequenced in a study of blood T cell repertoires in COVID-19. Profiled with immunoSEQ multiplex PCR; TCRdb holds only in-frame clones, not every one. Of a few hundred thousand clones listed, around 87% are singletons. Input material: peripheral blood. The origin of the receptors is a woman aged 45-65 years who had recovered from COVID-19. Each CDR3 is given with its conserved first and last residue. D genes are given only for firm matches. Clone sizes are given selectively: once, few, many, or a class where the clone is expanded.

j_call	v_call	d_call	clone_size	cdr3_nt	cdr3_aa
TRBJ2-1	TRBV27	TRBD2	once	TGTGCCAGCAGTCTCCCCGGTTGGAGCGGGATTCGCTCCTACAATGAGCAGTTCTTC	CASSLPGWSGIRSYNEQFF
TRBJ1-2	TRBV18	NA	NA	TGTGCCAGCTCACCCAAATCAAACGCCGGGTCACAAAGCTATGGCTACACCTTC	CASSPKSNAGSQSYGYTF
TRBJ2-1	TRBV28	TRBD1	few	TGTGCCAGCAGTTGGGGTACAGGGGTCAATGAGCAGTTCTTC	CASSWGTGVNEQFF
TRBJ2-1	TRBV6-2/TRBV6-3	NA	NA	TGTGCCAGCAGTTCCGATTCTAACAATGAGCAGTTCTTC	CASSSDSNNEQFF
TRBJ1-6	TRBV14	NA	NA	TGTGCCAGCAGCCAAGAGCGTTCAGGCCTTGGTTCACCCCTCCACTTT	CASSQERSGLGSPLHF
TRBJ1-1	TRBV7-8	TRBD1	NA	TGTGCCAGCAGCCTCGAGGACAGGGCCTATCCTGAAGCTTTCTTT	CASSLEDRAYPEAFF
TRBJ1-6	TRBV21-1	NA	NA	TGTGCCAACCCGGGACAGGGTAGACCTCAAACGTCTTCACCCCTCCACTTT	CANPGQGRPQTSSPLHF
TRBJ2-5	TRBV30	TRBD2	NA	TGTGCCTGGAGTGTACTGGGAGGGTCCCAGTACTTC	CAWSVLGGSQYF
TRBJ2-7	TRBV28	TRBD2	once	TGTGCCAGCAGTTTACTAGCGGGGAGATACGAGCAGTACTTC	CASSLLAGRYEQYF
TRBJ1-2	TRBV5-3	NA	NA	TGTGCCAGAAGCTTGGAACAGAGAGAGAAGAAAAAATATGGCTACACCTTC	CARSLEQREKKKYGYTF
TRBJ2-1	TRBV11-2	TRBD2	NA	TGTGCCAGCAGCTTACGACTAGCAGCCAAGCAGTTCTTC	CASSLRLAAKQFF
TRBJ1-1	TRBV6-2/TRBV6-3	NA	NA	TGTGCCAGCAGTTATCGGGGGAGATACACTGAAGCTTTCTTT	CASSYRGRYTEAFF
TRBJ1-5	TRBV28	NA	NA	TGTGCCAGCAGGGGACGGCAGGGAGGGCCCCAGCATTTT	CASRGRQGGPQHF
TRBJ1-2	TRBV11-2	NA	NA	TGTGCCAGCAGCTTAGGAGGTCACGGCTACACCTTC	CASSLGGHGYTF
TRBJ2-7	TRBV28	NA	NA	TGTGCCAGCATGATAAACAACGAGCAGTACTTC	CASMINNEQYF
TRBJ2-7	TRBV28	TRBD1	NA	TGTGCCAGCAGTTTGCCTACCGGGACAGCCTACGAGCAGTACTTC	CASSLPTGTAYEQYF
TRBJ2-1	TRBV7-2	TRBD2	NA	TGTGCCAGCAGCTCAGGGACTAGCGGGGGATTCGCCTACAATGAGCAGTTCTTC	CASSSGTSGGFAYNEQFF
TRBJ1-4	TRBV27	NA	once	TGTGCCAGCAGTTGGGGCCGGGGGGGGACAACGGAAAAACTGTTTTTT	CASSWGRGGTTEKLFF
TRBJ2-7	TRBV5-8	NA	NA	TGTGCCAGCATCAGAGGCCCGGGATACGAGCAGTACTTC	CASIRGPGYEQYF
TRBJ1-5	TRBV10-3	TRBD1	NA	TGTGCCATCAGTGAAGGAGGACAGGGACACGGGGGGCCCCAGCATTTT	CAISEGGQGHGGPQHF
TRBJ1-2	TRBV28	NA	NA	TGTGCCAGCTGGATCCCACAGCACTATGGCTACACCTTC	CASWIPQHYGYTF
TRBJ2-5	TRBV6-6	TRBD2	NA	TGTGCCAGCAGTTACTCGTCACTAGCGTCGGAGACCCAGTACTTC	CASSYSSLASETQYF
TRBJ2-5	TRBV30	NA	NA	TGTGCCTGGAGTGTATTGGGCGGGGCTGAGACCCAGTACTTC	CAWSVLGGAETQYF
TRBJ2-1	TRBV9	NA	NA	TGTGCCAGCAGCGGGAGAGGAGGGGTGGTCAATGAGCAGTTCTTC	CASSGRGGVVNEQFF
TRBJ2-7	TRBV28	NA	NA	TGTGCCAGCAGTTTTCTTCCCTACGAGCAGTACTTC	CASSFLPYEQYF
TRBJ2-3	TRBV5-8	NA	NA	TGTGCCTGCCGGAGAGGGCCTTTCACAGATACGCAGTATTTT	CACRRGPFTDTQYF
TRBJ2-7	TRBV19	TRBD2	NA	TGTGCCAGTAGTTCCGGACTAGCGGGGAGGAGTAACTCCTACGAGCAGTACTTC	CASSSGLAGRSNSYEQYF
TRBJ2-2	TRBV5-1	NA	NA	TGCGCCAGCAGCCTTCAGGGGAACACCGGGGAGCTGTTTTTT	CASSLQGNTGELFF
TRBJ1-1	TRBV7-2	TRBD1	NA	TGTGCCAGCAGCTGGGACAGCATGAACACTGAAGCTTTCTTT	CASSWDSMNTEAFF
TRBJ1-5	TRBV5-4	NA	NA	TGTGCCAGCAGTTCTTACCCAGTCCGGGTCTGGGGCAATCAGCCCCAGCATTTT	CASSSYPVRVWGNQPQHF
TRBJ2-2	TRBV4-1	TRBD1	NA	TGCGCCAGCAGCCGGGACAGGGCGAACACCGGGGAGCTGTTTTTT	CASSRDRANTGELFF
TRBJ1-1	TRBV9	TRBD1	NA	TGTGCCAGCAGCGTAAGGCGAACACGAACGACAGGGGGCGATTTTAATTATACTGAAGCTTTCTTT	CASSVRRTRTTGGDFNYTEAFF
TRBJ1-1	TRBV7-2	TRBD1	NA	TGTGCCAGCAGCTTAAGTCGGGACAGTTACACTGAAGCTTTCTTT	CASSLSRDSYTEAFF
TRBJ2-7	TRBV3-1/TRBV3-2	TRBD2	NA	TGTGCCAGCAGCCAGGGACTAGCGGGGGCAAGCTACGAGCAGTACTTC	CASSQGLAGASYEQYF
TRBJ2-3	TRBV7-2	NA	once	TGTGCCAGCAGGCGGGGTAGCACAGATACGCAGTATTTT	CASRRGSTDTQYF
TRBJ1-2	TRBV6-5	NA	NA	TGTGCCAGCACCAGTTATTTTCGTCAGGTCTATGGCTACACCTTC	CASTSYFRQVYGYTF
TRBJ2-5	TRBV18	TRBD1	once	TGTGCCAGCTCAACCAGACAGGGGCGAGAGACCCAGTACTTC	CASSTRQGRETQYF
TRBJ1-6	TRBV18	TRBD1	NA	TGTGCCAGCTCTTACACAGGGGTTCATAATTCACCCCTCCACTTT	CASSYTGVHNSPLHF
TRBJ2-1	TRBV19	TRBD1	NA	TGTGCCAGTAGTAAGGACAGGGGTCGTGAGCAGTTCTTC	CASSKDRGREQFF
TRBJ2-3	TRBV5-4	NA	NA	TGTGCCAGCACCCAAACTAGCACAGATACGCAGTATTTT	CASTQTSTDTQYF
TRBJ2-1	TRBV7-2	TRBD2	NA	TGTGCCAGCAGCCCAAGCGGGAGTTCGGGTAATGAGCAGTTCTTC	CASSPSGSSGNEQFF